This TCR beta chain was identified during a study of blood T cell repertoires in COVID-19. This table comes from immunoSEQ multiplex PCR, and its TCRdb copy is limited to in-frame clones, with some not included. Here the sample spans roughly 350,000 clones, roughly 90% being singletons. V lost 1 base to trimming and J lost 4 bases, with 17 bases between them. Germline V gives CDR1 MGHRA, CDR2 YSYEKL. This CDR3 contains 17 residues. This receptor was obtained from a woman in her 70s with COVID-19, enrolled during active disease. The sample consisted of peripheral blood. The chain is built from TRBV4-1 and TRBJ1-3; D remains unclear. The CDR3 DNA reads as TGCGCCAGCAGCCAAGTCGGAGGGAGGCAACGCGGAAACACCATATATTTT. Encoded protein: CASSQVGGRQRGNTIYF.